Detailed here is one T cell receptor (beta chain). This entry is derived from a study of blood T cell repertoires in COVID-19. Study information: The United States, Italy and Spain provided the acute and convalescent COVID-19 samples. Nucleic acid was either cDNA or gDNA, and it came from T cells, B-cell-depleted T cells, or PBMCs.

The length of the CDR3 is 15 residues. Per germline, CDR1 SNHLY and CDR2 FYNNEI. Trimming stripped 0 bases from V and 0 bases from J, with 9 bases between. In the original processing: Amplification from reference gene primers served as the basis for estimated nucleated cell counts. The method was immunoSEQ multiplex PCR; TCRdb's version includes in-frame clones alone and lacks a portion of them. That table furnishes V, J and clone size, whereas the DNA furnished D and trimming. The profile shows a few hundred thousand clones, roughly 85% of them singletons. Sequenced input: peripheral blood. The TCR comes from a man aged 50-59 years with active or convalescent COVID-19. The rearrangement links TRBV2 to TRBJ2-7, with D maybe TRBD2 (6 bases). In DNA form, the CDR3 reads TGTGCCAGCAGTGAAGCCTCGCGGGGCTCCTACGAGCAGTACTTC. It encodes CASSEASRGSYEQYF.